A selection of T cell receptor beta chains follows, all from one sample in a study of graft-versus-host responses after intestinal transplantation. Measured with immunoSEQ multiplex PCR; TCRdb has only the in-frame clones, and not every one. The table lists about 17,000 clones, around 41% of them singletons. The starting material was alloreactive CD8+ T cells from a mixed lymphocyte reaction culture, obtained before intestinal transplant. The receptors shown here come from a human patient who received an intestinal transplant. CDR3s include the opening cysteine and the closing phenylalanine or tryptophan.

cdr3_length j_call v_call cdr3_aa
15 TRBJ1-1 TRBV6-6 CASSYVGGYSTEAFF
15 TRBJ2-3 TRBV4-2 CASSHQGAGADTQYF
15 TRBJ2-7 TRBV7-2 CASSLTDSYSYEQYF
15 TRBJ2-1 TRBV21-1 CASSRDGSSYNEQFF
15 TRBJ1-2 TRBV4-1 CASSHRDRDNYGYTF
16 TRBJ2-1 TRBV4-1 CASTGPGTRPYNEQFF
12 TRBJ2-3 TRBV7-8 CASSLLADTQYF
11 TRBJ1-1 TRBV6-6 CATSLNTEAFF
17 TRBJ1-2 TRBV7-2 CASSPSWDRYLGYGYTF
18 TRBJ2-1 TRBV9 CASSAGPGLAGGLDEQFF
13 TRBJ2-7 TRBV2 CASSEGARYEQYF
15 TRBJ2-7 TRBV28 CASSLITSREFEQYF
14 TRBJ2-7 TRBV5-1 CASSPGTGGYEQYF
11 TRBJ1-1 TRBV6-5 CASSYGQEAFF
15 TRBJ2-7 TRBV7-6 CASSVGAGGGAEQYF
13 TRBJ2-7 TRBV6-7 CARGTPKADEQYF
14 TRBJ2-3 TRBV7-9 CASSSDTNTDTQYF
15 TRBJ2-5 TRBV9 CASSVGGLAQETQYF
13 TRBJ1-2 TRBV27 CASSPSGIYGYTF
15 TRBJ1-1 TRBV13 CASSLAGGLGTEAFF
12 TRBJ2-7 TRBV7-9 CASSFGNYEQYF
15 TRBJ2-7 TRBV29-1 CSVEDRETESYEQYF
14 TRBJ2-5 TRBV9 CASSVAGGPGTQYF
13 TRBJ1-4 TRBV7-2 CASSEDSDEKLFF
14 TRBJ2-1 TRBV27 CASSFRGRDNEQFF
15 TRBJ2-1 TRBV6-5 CASSPNRGVHNEQFF
11 TRBJ2-3 TRBV5-4 CATSRTDTQYF
16 TRBJ2-7 TRBV6-1 CASSALVSNNGYEQYF
16 TRBJ1-4 TRBV6-1 CASSEVRGRGEEKLFF
14 TRBJ1-1 TRBV19 CASSIGTGGPEAFF
17 TRBJ1-1 TRBV6-1 CASSEPDRVDVGTEAFF
18 TRBJ2-1 TRBV27 CASSYQASGRALYNEQFF
13 TRBJ1-1 TRBV6-5 CASRTGGNTEAFF
18 TRBJ2-3 TRBV9 CASSTQALSLLNTDTQYF
13 TRBJ2-5 TRBV5-1 CASSFVTPTTQYF
17 TRBJ2-1 TRBV9 CASSRAGKRESYNEQFF
14 TRBJ1-5 TRBV27 CASSLTGGNQPQHF
15 TRBJ2-7 TRBV5-4 CASSLEGGGAYEQYF
12 TRBJ2-7 TRBV2 CASTLGGYEQYF
14 TRBJ2-2 TRBV5-8 CASSFGTATGELFF
15 TRBJ2-5 TRBV6-1 CASSKTGIPGETQYF
13 TRBJ2-3 TRBV6-5 CASSEERVNTQYF
15 TRBJ2-1 TRBV4-1 CASSQDPLGATEQFF
13 TRBJ2-1 TRBV11-3 CASSLDPSNEQFF
15 TRBJ2-7 TRBV29-1 CSVESIGTSTYEQYF
20 TRBJ2-6 TRBV27 CASSHPLQGSYVSGANVLTF
17 TRBJ2-2 TRBV27 CASSSLLTDSNTGELFF
17 TRBJ1-1 TRBV5-6 CASSPPSSAGRYTEAFF